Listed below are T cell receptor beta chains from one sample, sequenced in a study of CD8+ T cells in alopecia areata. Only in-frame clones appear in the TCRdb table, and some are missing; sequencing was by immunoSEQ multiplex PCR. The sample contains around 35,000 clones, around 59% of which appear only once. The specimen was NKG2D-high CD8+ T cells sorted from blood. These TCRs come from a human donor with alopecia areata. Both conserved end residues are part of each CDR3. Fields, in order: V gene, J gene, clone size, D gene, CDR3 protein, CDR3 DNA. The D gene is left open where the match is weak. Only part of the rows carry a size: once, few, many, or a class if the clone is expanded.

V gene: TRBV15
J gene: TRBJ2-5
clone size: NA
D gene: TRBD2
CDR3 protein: CATSTPQGGLALQETQYF
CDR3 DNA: TGTGCCACCAGCACCCCTCAGGGGGGACTAGCTTTACAAGAGACCCAGTACTTC

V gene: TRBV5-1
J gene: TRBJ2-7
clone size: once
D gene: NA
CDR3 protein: CASSGGLTYEQYF
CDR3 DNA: TGCGCCAGCAGCGGGGGACTGACCTACGAGCAGTACTTC

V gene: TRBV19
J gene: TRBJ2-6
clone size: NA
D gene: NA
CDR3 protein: CASSILLSANVLTF
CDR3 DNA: TGTGCCAGTAGTATCCTACTTTCGGCCAACGTCCTGACTTTC

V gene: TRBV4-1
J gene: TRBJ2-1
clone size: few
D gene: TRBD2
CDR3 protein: CASSQGLADGNEQFF
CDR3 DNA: TGCGCCAGCAGCCAAGGACTAGCGGATGGCAATGAGCAGTTCTTC

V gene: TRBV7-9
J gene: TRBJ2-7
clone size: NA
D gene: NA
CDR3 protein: CASSPTSRTVYEQYF
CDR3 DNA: TGTGCCAGCAGCCCAACCAGCAGGACGGTATACGAGCAGTACTTC

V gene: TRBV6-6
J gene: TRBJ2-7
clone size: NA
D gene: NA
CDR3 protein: CASRRTDGLWSYEQYF
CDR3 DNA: TGTGCCAGCAGGCGTACCGACGGGCTGTGGAGCTACGAGCAGTACTTC

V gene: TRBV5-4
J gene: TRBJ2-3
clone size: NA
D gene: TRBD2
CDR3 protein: CASSVAWTSGGVDTQYF
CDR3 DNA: TGTGCCAGCAGCGTGGCGTGGACTAGCGGGGGGGTAGATACGCAGTATTTT

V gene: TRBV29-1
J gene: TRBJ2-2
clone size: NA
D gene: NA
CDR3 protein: CSVDSGALGELFF
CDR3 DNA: TGCAGCGTTGACTCAGGGGCACTCGGGGAGCTGTTTTTT

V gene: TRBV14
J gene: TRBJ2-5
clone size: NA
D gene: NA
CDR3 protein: CASSQASSEGQETQYF
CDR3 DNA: TGTGCCAGCAGCCAGGCTAGCTCCGAGGGACAAGAGACCCAGTACTTC

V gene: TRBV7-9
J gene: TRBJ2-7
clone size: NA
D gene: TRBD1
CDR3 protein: CASSPHQGESTYEQYF
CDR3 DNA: TGTGCCAGCAGCCCCCACCAGGGGGAGAGTACCTACGAGCAGTACTTC

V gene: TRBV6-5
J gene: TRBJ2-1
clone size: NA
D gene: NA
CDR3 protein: CASSGRVYNEQFF
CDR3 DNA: TGTGCCAGCAGTGGAAGGGTGTACAATGAGCAGTTCTTC

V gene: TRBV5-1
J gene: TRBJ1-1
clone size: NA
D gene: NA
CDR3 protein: CASSPGRLNTEAFF
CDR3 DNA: TGCGCCAGCAGCCCGGGACGGCTGAACACTGAAGCTTTCTTT

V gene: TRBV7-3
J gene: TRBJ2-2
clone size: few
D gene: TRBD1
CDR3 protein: CASSPWTGWAGELFF
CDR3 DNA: TGTGCCAGCAGCCCCTGGACAGGGTGGGCCGGGGAGCTGTTTTTT

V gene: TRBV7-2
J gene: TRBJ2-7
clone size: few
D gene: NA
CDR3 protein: CASSLGDTLYEQYF
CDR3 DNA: TGTGCCAGCAGCTTAGGAGACACGCTGTACGAGCAGTACTTC

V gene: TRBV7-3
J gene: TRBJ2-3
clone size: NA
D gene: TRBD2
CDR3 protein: CASSLGGYVTDTQYF
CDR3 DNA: TGTGCCAGCAGCTTGGGAGGGTACGTGACAGATACGCAGTATTTT

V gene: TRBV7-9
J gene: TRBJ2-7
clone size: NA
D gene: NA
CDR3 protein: CASSLGSRAYEQYF
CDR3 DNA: TGTGCCAGCAGCTTAGGCTCTAGAGCCTACGAGCAGTACTTC

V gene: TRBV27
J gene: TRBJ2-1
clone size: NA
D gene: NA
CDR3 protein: CASSRTLDEQFF
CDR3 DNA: TGTGCCAGCAGTAGAACTTTAGATGAGCAGTTCTTC

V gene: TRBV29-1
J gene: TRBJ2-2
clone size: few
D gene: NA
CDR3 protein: CSVEDVSGGGRTGELFF
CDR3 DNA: TGCAGCGTTGAAGATGTTTCAGGGGGGGGGCGGACCGGGGAGCTGTTTTTT

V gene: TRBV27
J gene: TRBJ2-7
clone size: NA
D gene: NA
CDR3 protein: CASSLVPERAYEQYF
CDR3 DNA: TGTGCCAGCAGTTTAGTTCCTGAGAGGGCCTACGAGCAGTACTTC

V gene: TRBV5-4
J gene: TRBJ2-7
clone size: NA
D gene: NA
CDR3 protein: CASSFTTGRAYEQYF
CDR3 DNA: TGTGCCAGCAGCTTCACGACAGGAAGGGCCTACGAGCAGTACTTC

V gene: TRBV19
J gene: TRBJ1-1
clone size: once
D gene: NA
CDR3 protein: CASKPPLTTEAFF
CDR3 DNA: TGTGCCAGTAAACCCCCCTTAACCACTGAAGCTTTCTTT

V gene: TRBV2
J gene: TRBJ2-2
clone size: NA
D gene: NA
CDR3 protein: CASSIRATNTGELFF
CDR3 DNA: TGTGCCAGCAGCATCCGGGCCACGAACACCGGGGAGCTGTTTTTT

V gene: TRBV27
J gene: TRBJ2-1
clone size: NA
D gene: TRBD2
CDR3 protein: CASSFGLAGVRNEQFF
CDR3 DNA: TGTGCCAGCAGTTTCGGACTAGCGGGAGTTAGGAATGAGCAGTTCTTC

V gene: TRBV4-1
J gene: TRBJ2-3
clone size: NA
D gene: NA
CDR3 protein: CASSQTTSHTQYF
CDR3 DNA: TGCGCCAGCAGCCAAACCACCTCTCATACGCAGTATTTT

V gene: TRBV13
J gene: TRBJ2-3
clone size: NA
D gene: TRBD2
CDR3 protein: CASSSTAGGTTDTQYF
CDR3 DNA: TGTGCCAGCAGCAGTACAGCGGGGGGGACCACAGATACGCAGTATTTT

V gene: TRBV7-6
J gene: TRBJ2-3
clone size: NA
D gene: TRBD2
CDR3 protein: CASSPALAGGPGWYTQYF
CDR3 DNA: TGTGCCAGCAGCCCGGCGCTAGCGGGGGGGCCGGGGTGGTATACGCAGTATTTT

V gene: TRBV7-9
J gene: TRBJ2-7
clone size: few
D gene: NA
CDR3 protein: CASSPRTGRGYEQYF
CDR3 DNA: TGTGCCAGCAGCCCACGAACAGGGCGGGGCTACGAGCAGTACTTC

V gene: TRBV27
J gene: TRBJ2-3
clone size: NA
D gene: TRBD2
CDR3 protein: CASSLNPRPSGGTDTQYF
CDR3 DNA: TGTGCCAGCAGTTTAAACCCCCGCCCTAGCGGGGGCACAGATACGCAGTATTTT

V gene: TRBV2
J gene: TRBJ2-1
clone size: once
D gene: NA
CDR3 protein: CASIGGEQFF
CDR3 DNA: TGTGCCAGCATCGGTGGCGAGCAGTTCTTC

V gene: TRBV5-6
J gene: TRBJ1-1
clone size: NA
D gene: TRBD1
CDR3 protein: CASSWTGQNTEAFF
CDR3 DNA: TGTGCCAGCAGCTGGACAGGGCAGAACACTGAAGCTTTCTTT

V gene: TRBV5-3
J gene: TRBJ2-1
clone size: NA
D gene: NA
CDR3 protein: CARRPRFF
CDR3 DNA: TGTGCCAGAAGGCCGCGGTTCTTC

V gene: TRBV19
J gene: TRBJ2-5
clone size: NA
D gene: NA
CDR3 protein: CASSIGSPETQYF
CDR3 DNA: TGTGCCAGTAGTATAGGCAGTCCGGAGACCCAGTACTTC

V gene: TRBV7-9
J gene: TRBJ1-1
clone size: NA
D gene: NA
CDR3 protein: CASRWYTEAFF
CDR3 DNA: TGTGCCAGCAGGTGGTATACTGAAGCTTTCTTT

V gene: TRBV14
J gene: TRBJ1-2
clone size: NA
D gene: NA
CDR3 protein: CASSHAGYYGYTF
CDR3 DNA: TGTGCCAGCAGCCACGCGGGGTACTATGGCTACACCTTC

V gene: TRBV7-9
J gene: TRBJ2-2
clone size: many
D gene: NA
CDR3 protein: CASSRTSDTGELFF
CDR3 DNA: TGTGCCAGCAGTCGTACTTCCGACACCGGGGAGCTGTTTTTT

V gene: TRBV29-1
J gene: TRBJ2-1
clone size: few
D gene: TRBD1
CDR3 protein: CSVEGTGVDNEQFF
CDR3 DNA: TGCAGCGTTGAAGGGACAGGGGTGGACAATGAGCAGTTCTTC

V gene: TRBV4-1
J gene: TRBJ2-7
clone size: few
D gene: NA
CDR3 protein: CASSQDDRAGVREQYF
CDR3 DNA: TGCGCCAGCAGCCAAGATGACAGGGCGGGAGTAAGGGAGCAGTACTTC

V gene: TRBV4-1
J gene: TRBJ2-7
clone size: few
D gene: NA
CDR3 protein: CASSHTRGSYEQYF
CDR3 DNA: TGCGCCAGCAGCCATACCCGGGGCTCCTACGAGCAGTACTTC